These 4 T cell receptor beta chains were all obtained from the same sample, sequenced in a study of blood T cell repertoires in COVID-19. The table came from immunoSEQ multiplex PCR; TCRdb's copy has only in-frame clones and leaves some out. The table includes approximately 100,000 clones, roughly 84% detected once. Material: peripheral blood. These receptors were collected from a man aged 60 to 75 with acute or convalescent COVID-19.

The chain carries TRBV6-5 and TRBJ1-2; 7 positions match TRBD1. Per the germline V gene, CDR1 is MNHEY and CDR2 is SVGAGI. CDR3 size: 15 residues. The V segment lost 0 bases and the J segment 4 bases; nucleotides outside the gene matches: 5. CDR3 residues: CASSYSPAGGYGYTF. CDR3 DNA sequence: TGTGCCAGCAGTTACTCCCCGGCAGGGGGCTATGGCTACACCTTC.

V usage is TRBV7-2 and J usage is TRBJ1-1, with D tentatively TRBD1 (6 bases). The CDR3 has 15 residues. The germline gives CDR1 SGHTA, CDR2 FQGNSA. V was shortened by 1 base and J by 0 bases, with 9 bases between the two germline ends. The CDR3 is CASSLGSGVNTEAFF. The DNA of the CDR3 is TGTGCCAGCAGCTTAGGGTCAGGGGTGAACACTGAAGCTTTCTTT.

The V and J genes are TRBV19 and TRBJ1-1, with D perhaps matching TRBD1 (5 bases). This CDR3 region has 15 residues. Germline assignment: CDR1 LNHDA and CDR2 SQIVND (reference sequence). Trimming took 5 bases from V and 5 from J, leaving 18 bases between them. The CDR3 DNA is TGTGCCAGTAGTTCTGCGCTGGGGAGGGGAACTGAAGCTTTCTTT. This codes for CASSSALGRGTEAFF.

The chain joins TRBV18 to TRBJ2-7; 11 bases match TRBD2. The CDR3 length is 18 residues. Unmatched junction bases numbered 15, after V lost 1 base and J lost 7 bases. From germline, CDR1 is KGHSH and CDR2 LQKENI. The CDR3 region has the DNA TGTGCCAGCTCACCACTACCGACTAGCGGGGCCGCTGTGGAAGAGCAGTACGTC. It translates to CASSPLPTSGAAVEEQYV.